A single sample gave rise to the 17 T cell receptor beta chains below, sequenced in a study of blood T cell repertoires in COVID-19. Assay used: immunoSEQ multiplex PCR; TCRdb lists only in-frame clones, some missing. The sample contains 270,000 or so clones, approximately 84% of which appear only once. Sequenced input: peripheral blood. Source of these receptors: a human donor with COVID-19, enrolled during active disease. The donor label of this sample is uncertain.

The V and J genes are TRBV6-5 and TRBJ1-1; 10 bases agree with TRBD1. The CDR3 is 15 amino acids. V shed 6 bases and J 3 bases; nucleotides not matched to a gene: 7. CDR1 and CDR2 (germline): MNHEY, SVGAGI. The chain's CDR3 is CASRETGGADTEAFF. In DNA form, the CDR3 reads TGTGCCAGCAGAGAGACAGGGGGCGCAGACACTGAAGCTTTCTTT.

The CDR3 loop reads CASSTTQRGGQETQYF. As DNA, the CDR3 is TGTGCCAGCAGCACGACTCAGCGAGGGGGACAAGAGACCCAGTACTTC. The rearrangement joins TRBV28 to TRBJ2-5; D might be TRBD1 (6 bases). The length of the CDR3 is 16 residues. Germline-derived CDR1 and CDR2 are MDHEN and SYDVKM. V lost 6 bases, J lost 2 bases, and 19 bases lay in between.

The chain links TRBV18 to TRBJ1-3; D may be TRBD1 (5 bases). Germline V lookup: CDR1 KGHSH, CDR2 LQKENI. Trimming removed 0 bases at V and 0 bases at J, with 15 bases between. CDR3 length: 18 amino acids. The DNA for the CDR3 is TGTGCCAGCTCACCACCAGACAGAAACAGCCTCTCTGGAAACACCATATATTTT. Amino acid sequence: CASSPPDRNSLSGNTIYF. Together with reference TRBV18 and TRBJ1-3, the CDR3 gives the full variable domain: NAGVMQNPRHLVRRRGQEARLRCSPMKGHSHVYWYRQLPEEGLKFMVYLQKENIIDESGMPKERFSAEFPKEGPSILRIQQVVRGDSAAYFCASSPPDRNSLSGNTIYFGEGSWLTVV.

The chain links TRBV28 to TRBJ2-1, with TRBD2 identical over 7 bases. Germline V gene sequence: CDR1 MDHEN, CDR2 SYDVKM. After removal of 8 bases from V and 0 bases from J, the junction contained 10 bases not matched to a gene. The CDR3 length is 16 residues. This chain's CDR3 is CASCVGGVSSYNEQFF. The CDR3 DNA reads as TGTGCCAGCTGCGTGGGGGGGGTGTCCTCCTACAATGAGCAGTTCTTC.

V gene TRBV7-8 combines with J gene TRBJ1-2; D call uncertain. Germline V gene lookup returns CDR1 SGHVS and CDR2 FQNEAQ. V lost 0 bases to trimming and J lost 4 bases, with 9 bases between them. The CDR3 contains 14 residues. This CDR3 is CASSLARVAYGYTF. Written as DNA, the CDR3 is TGTGCCAGCAGCTTAGCGCGGGTCGCCTATGGCTACACCTTC. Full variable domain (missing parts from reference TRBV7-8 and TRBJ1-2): GAGVSQSPRYKVAKRGQDVALRCDPISGHVSLFWYQQALGQGPEFLTYFQNEAQLDKSGLPSDRFFAERPEGSVSTLKIQRTQQEDSAVYLCASSLARVAYGYTFGSGTRLTVV.

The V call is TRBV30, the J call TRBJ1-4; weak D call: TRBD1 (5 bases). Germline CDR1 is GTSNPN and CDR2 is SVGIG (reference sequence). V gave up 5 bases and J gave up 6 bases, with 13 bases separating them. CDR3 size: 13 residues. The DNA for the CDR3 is TGTGCCTGGGGGAAAGGGGTGGATGAAAAACTGTTTTTT. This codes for CAWGKGVDEKLFF.

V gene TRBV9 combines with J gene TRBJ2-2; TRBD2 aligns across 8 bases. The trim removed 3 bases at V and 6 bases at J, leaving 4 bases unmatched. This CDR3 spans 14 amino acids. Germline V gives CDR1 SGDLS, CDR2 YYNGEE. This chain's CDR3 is CASSAGRAAGELFF. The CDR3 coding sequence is TGTGCCAGCAGCGCCGGGAGGGCGGCCGGGGAGCTGTTTTTT.

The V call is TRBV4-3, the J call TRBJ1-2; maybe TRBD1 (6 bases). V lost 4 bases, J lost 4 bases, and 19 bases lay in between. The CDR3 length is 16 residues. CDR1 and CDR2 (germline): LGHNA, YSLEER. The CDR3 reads CASSRGGGGRAYGYTF. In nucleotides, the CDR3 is TGCGCCAGCAGCCGGGGCGGTGGGGGCAGGGCCTATGGCTACACCTTC.

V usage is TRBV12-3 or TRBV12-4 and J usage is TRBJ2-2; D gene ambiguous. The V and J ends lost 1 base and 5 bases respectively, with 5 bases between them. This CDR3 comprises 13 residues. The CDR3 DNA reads TGTGCCAGCAGTTTAGGAGTAACCGGGGAGCTGTTTTTT. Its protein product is CASSLGVTGELFF.

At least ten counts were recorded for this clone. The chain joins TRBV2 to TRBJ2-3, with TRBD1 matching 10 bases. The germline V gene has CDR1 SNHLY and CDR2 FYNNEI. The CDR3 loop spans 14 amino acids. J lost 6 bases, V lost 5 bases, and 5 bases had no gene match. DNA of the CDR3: TGTGCCAGCAGTTGGGACAGGGGAAGGGATACGCAGTATTTT. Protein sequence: CASSWDRGRDTQYF. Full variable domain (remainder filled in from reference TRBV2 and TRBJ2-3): EPEVTQTPSHQVTQMGQEVILRCVPISNHLYFYWYRQILGQKVEFLVSFYNNEISEKSEIFDDQFSVERPDGSNFTLKIRSTKLEDSAMYFCASSWDRGRDTQYFGPGTRLTVL.

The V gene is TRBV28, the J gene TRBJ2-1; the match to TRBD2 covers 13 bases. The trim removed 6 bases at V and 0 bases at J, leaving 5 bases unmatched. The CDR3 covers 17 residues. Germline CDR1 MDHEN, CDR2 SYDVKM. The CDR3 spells CASRGLAGFSSYNEQFF. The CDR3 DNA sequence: TGTGCCAGCAGGGGACTAGCGGGATTTTCCTCCTACAATGAGCAGTTCTTC.

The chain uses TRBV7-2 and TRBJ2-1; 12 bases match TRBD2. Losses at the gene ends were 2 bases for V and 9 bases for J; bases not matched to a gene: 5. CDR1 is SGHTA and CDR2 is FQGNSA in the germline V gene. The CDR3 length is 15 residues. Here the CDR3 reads CASSLSTSGRIEQFF. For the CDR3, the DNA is TGTGCCAGCAGCTTAAGTACTAGCGGGAGGATTGAGCAGTTCTTC.

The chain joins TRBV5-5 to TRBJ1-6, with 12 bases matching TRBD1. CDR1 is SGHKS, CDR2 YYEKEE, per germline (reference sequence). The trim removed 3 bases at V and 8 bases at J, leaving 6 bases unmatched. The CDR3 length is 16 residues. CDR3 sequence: CASSWDRGLVYSPLHF. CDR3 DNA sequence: TGTGCCAGCAGCTGGGACAGGGGGCTTGTTTATTCACCCCTCCACTTT.

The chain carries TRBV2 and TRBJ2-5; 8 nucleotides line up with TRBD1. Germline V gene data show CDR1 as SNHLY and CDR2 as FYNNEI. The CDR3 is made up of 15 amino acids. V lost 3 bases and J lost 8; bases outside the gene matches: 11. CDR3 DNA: TGTGCCAGCAGTGAGTGGACAGGGCAGGAAGTTACCCAGTACTTC. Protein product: CASSEWTGQEVTQYF.

CDR3 bases: TGTGCCAGCAAGACAGGGGCCACTGAAGCTTTCTTT. It specifies CASKTGATEAFF. The chain employs TRBV28 and TRBJ1-1, with 8 bases identical to TRBD1. The V segment lost 7 bases and the J segment 4 bases; nucleotides outside the gene matches: 2. The CDR3 consists of 12 residues. The germline gives CDR1 MDHEN, CDR2 SYDVKM. The full variable domain, rest sourced from reference TRBV28 and TRBJ1-1, is DVKVTQSSRYLVKRTGEKVFLECVQDMDHENMFWYRQDPGLGLRLIYFSYDVKMKEKGDIPEGYSVSREKKERFSLILESASTNQTSMYLCASKTGATEAFFGQGTRLTVV.

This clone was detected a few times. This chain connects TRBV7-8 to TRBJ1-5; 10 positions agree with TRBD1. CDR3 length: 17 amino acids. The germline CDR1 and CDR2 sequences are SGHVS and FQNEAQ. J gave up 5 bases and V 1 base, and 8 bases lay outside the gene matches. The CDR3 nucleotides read TGTGCCAGCAGCTTAGGGGAAGAGACAGGGGGCCATCAGCCCCAGCATTTT. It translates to CASSLGEETGGHQPQHF.

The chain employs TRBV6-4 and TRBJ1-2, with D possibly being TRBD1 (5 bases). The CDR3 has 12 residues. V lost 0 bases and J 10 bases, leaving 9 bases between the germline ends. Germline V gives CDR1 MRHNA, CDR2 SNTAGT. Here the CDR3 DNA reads TGTGCCAGCAGTGACTCGTCCAGGGCCTACACCTTC. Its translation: CASSDSSRAYTF.